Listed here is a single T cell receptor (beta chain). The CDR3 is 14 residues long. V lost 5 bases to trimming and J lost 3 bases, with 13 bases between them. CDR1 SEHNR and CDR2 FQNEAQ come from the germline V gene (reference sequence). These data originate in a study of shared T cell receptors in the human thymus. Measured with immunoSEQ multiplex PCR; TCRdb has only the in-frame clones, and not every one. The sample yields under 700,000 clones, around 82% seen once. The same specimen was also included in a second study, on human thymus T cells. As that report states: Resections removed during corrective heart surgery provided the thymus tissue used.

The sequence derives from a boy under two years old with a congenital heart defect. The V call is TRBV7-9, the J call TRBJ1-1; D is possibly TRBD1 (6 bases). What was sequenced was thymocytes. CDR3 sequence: CASSEQGSHTEAFF. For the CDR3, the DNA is TGTGCCAGCAGCGAGCAGGGGTCCCACACTGAAGCTTTCTTT. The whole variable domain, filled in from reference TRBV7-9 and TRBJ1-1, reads DTGVSQNPRHKITKRGQNVTFRCDPISEHNRLYWYRQTLGQGPEFLTYFQNEAQLEKSRLLSDRFSAERPKGSFSTLEIQRTEQGDSAMYLCASSEQGSHTEAFFGQGTRLTVV.